Listed here is a single T cell receptor (beta chain). In the original processing: Cell counts per sample came from amplifying reference gene primers. The repertoire was sequenced with immunoSEQ multiplex PCR; TCRdb's copy has only in-frame clones and lacks some. Clone size and V and J calls were adopted from that table, with D and trimming inferred from the DNA. This table holds about 230,000 clones, roughly 85% found once. These data belong to a study of blood T cell repertoires in COVID-19. CDR1 and CDR2 from the germline V gene are ENHRY and SYGVKD. The trim removed 10 bases at V and 5 bases at J, leaving 8 bases unmatched. The CDR3 is 14 amino acids.

The source is a middle-aged man with acute or convalescent COVID-19. The sequencing sample was made of peripheral blood. The V and J genes are TRBV10-3 and TRBJ1-6; TRBD1 matches 7 bases. CDR3 loop: CASNRDRDNSPLHF. Here the CDR3 DNA reads TGTGCCAGCAACCGGGACAGAGATAATTCACCCCTCCACTTT.